This T cell receptor beta chain was found in a study of blood T cell repertoires in COVID-19. Study-level background: Samples taken during acute and convalescent COVID-19 were collected in the United States, Italy and Spain. From T cells, B-cell-depleted T cells, or PBMCs came the material, which was cDNA or gDNA.

In the original processing: By means of reference gene primer amplification, nucleated cell counts were estimated. Profiling relied on immunoSEQ multiplex PCR, and the TCRdb table lists in-frame clones only, not all of them. That table supplies the V and J calls and clone size; D and trimming were determined from the DNA. Seen here are 40,000 to 55,000 clones, roughly three quarters observed once, and the top ten hold 15% to 20%. The CDR3 extends over 16 amino acids. CDR1 SGHRS and CDR2 YFSETQ come from the germline V gene. Trimming cost V 4 bases and J 7 bases; bases outside gene matches: 10. The clonotype was recovered from a man between 65 and 85 years old with acute or convalescent COVID-19. V usage is TRBV5-1 and J usage is TRBJ2-7, with TRBD2 identical over 14 bases. The sequencing input was peripheral blood. Here the CDR3 reads CASSRGLAGARGEQYF. CDR3 coding DNA: TGCGCCAGCAGCCGGGGACTAGCGGGGGCCCGAGGGGAGCAGTACTTC.